The present T cell receptor (beta chain) was sequenced within a study of T cells in Graves' hyperthyroidism and ophthalmopathy. The CDR3 runs to 14 residues. V was trimmed by 4 bases and J by 3 bases, leaving 13 bases between them. Germline V lookup: CDR1 SGHRS, CDR2 YFSETQ. TCR beta CDR3 regions were amplified from RNA. An initial round of RT-PCR targeting the TCR CDR3 relied on the HTBI primer set. Using its own MiXCR run on the multiplex PCR reads, TCRdb lists one record per CDR3 protein. The sample contains about 380,000 distinct CDR3 sequences, 13% of which appear only once. Patients were excluded for uncontrolled infection, other autoimmune disease, pregnancy or lactation. This clonotype was detected many times.

This clonotype was sampled from a man between 25 and 39 years old with Graves' hyperthyroidism that later progressed to Graves' ophthalmopathy. The J gene is TRBJ1-2, the V gene TRBV5-1; D possibly corresponds to TRBD1 (6 bases). Sequencing input: blood. The CDR3 here is CASSRGGFDYGYTF. As DNA, the CDR3 is TGCGCCAGCAGCCGAGGGGGATTTGACTATGGCTACACCTTC.